The 4 T cell receptor beta chains presented below share a single source sample, sequenced in a study of CD8 T cells in ankylosing spondylitis. TCRdb ran MiXCR on the 5' RACE reads and lists one entry per CDR3 protein. The table includes approximately 150,000 distinct CDR3 sequences, roughly 10% detected once. Source material: blood, either unsorted or a sorted T cell fraction (not recorded which). The receptors come from a female donor with ankylosing spondylitis or in good health (not recorded which).

This clonotype was seen a few times. This sequence joins TRBV12-3 or TRBV12-4 and TRBJ1-1; no reliable D call. The CDR3 sequence is 13 residues long. V lost 4 bases and J 11 bases, leaving 17 bases between the germline ends. The CDR3 protein is CASSSSSKELAFF. The CDR3 DNA sequence: TGTGCCAGCAGTTCTTCCTCTAAAGAGCTGGCTTTCTTT.

The chain combines TRBV6-1 with TRBJ1-5; tentatively, D is TRBD1 (5 bases). The CDR3 length is 13 residues. Germline V CDR1 and CDR2: MNHNS, SASEGT. V lost 3 bases and J 6 bases, leaving 9 bases between the germline ends. In nucleotides, the CDR3 is TGTGCCAGCAGTGAGGTGGGGACTCAGCCCCAGCATTTT. This gives the protein CASSEVGTQPQHF.

The table lists this clonotype with a few counts. The chain is built from TRBV4-2 and TRBJ2-7, with 11 bases lining up with TRBD2. There are 15 residues in the CDR3. CDR1 and CDR2 (germline): LGHNA, YNFKEQ. With V trimmed by 1 base and J by 2 bases, 1 base remained unmatched. The CDR3 bases are TGTGCCAGCAGCCAAGGACTAGCGGGAACCTACGAGCAGTACTTC. It translates to CASSQGLAGTYEQYF.

The chain joins TRBV27 to TRBJ2-2; possibly TRBD1 for D (6 bases). Per the germline V gene, CDR1 is MNHEY and CDR2 is SMNVEV (reference sequence). The CDR3 runs to 14 residues. Trimming shortened V by 4 bases and J by 5 bases, and 11 bases separated the two germline ends. The CDR3 loop reads CASSWTEQTGELFF. For the CDR3, the DNA is TGTGCCAGCAGTTGGACAGAACAGACCGGGGAGCTGTTTTTT.